Following are 27 T cell receptor beta chains from one sample sequenced in a study of PD-1 blockade in classical Hodgkin lymphoma. Time point here: cycle 4 day 1 (C4D1), after less than seven weeks of nivolumab. Each patient's relapse followed autologous stem cell transplantation, and brentuximab vedotin exposure varied. Assay: immunoSEQ multiplex PCR; the TCRdb copy retains only in-frame clones and omits some. Seen here are tens of thousands of clones, over 85% observed once, and the top ten hold more than 7.5%. Sequencing used peripheral blood mononuclear cells (PBMCs), obtained before the fourth cycle of nivolumab. All receptors come from a human donor with classical Hodgkin lymphoma.

The J gene is TRBJ1-3, the V gene TRBV2; 7 positions match TRBD1. The CDR3 is 14 residues long. Germline V lookup: CDR1 SNHLY, CDR2 FYNNEI. V shed 7 bases and J 4 bases; nucleotides not matched to a gene: 7. In DNA, the CDR3 is TGTGCCAGCATGACAGGGCGCTCCGGAAACACCATATATTTT. This codes for CASMTGRSGNTIYF. Full variable domain (outside the CDR3, taken from reference TRBV2 and TRBJ1-3): EPEVTQTPSHQVTQMGQEVILRCVPISNHLYFYWYRQILGQKVEFLVSFYNNEISEKSEIFDDQFSVERPDGSNFTLKIRSTKLEDSAMYFCASMTGRSGNTIYFGEGSWLTVV.

This clone was observed a few times. V and J are TRBV5-1 and TRBJ2-1; tentatively, D is TRBD2 (6 bases). The CDR3 sequence is 14 residues long. Trimming stripped 0 bases from V and 10 bases from J, with 14 bases between. Germline V gene data show CDR1 as SGHRS and CDR2 as YFSETQ. In DNA, the CDR3 is TGCGCCAGCAGCTTGGCGGGAGAAGGAAGGGAGCAGTTCTTC. Amino acid sequence: CASSLAGEGREQFF.

V gene TRBV7-9 combines with J gene TRBJ2-5; no firm D call. V lost 5 bases and J lost 0, with 13 bases in between. The CDR3 contains 15 residues. Germline V gene lookup returns CDR1 SEHNR and CDR2 FQNEAQ (reference sequence). CDR3 DNA: TGTGCCAGCAGCCTTTACGGTTCGGACCAAGAGACCCAGTACTTC. Encoded protein: CASSLYGSDQETQYF.

V and J are TRBV5-1 and TRBJ1-5; D call uncertain. Trimming removed 0 bases from V and 4 bases from J, with 5 bases in between. Germline CDR1 SGHRS, CDR2 YFSETQ. This CDR3 spans 13 amino acids. CDR3 loop: CASSLAVNQPQHF. CDR3 DNA sequence: TGCGCCAGCAGCTTGGCGGTGAATCAGCCCCAGCATTTT. Full variable domain (outside the CDR3, taken from reference TRBV5-1 and TRBJ1-5): KAGVTQTPRYLIKTRGQQVTLSCSPISGHRSVSWYQQTPGQGLQFLFEYFSETQRNKGNFPGRFSGRQFSNSRSEMNVSTLELGDSALYLCASSLAVNQPQHFGDGTRLSIL.

The chain is built from TRBV19 and TRBJ1-2; D not certain. The CDR3 is made up of 11 amino acids. In germline, CDR1 is LNHDA, CDR2 SQIVND (reference sequence). The germline V and J ends were trimmed by 7 bases and 5 bases, with 8 bases remaining between them. In nucleotides, the CDR3 is TGTGCCAGTATGGGAAAGTATGGCTACACCTTC. It specifies CASMGKYGYTF.

CDR3 sequence reads: CASTQSGAFTEAFF. The DNA for the CDR3 is TGTGCCAGCACCCAATCGGGGGCGTTTACTGAAGCTTTCTTT. This chain connects TRBV7-6 to TRBJ1-1; tentatively, D is TRBD1 (6 bases). CDR3 length equals 14 residues. The germline gives CDR1 SGHVS, CDR2 FNYEAQ. The V end was cut by 7 bases, the J end by 5 bases, with 17 bases between.

The chain recombines TRBV30 with TRBJ2-1, with D possibly matching TRBD1 (5 bases). The CDR3 sequence is 17 residues long. Trimming stripped 1 base from V and 3 bases from J, with 19 bases between. The germline V gene has CDR1 GTSNPN and CDR2 SVGIG (reference sequence). CDR3: CAWSGRAGSLLYNEQFF. CDR3 DNA sequence: TGTGCCTGGAGTGGCCGGGCAGGGTCTCTACTCTACAATGAGCAGTTCTTC.

This sequence joins TRBV28 and TRBJ2-1; D is possibly TRBD2 (6 bases). The CDR3 consists of 19 residues. CDR1 and CDR2 (germline): MDHEN, SYDVKM. Trimming cost V 3 bases and J 4 bases, with 25 bases left between them. CDR3 sequence reads: CASSLPTRNRESSYNEQFF. The CDR3 DNA reads TGTGCCAGCAGTTTGCCAACAAGAAATCGGGAGTCGAGTTACAATGAGCAGTTCTTC.

V gene TRBV19 combines with J gene TRBJ1-1, with 7 bases fitting TRBD1. After removal of 3 bases from V and 4 bases from J, the junction contained 8 bases not matched to a gene. The CDR3 runs 15 residues. Germline CDR1 reads LNHDA; CDR2 reads SQIVND (reference sequence). The CDR3 sequence: CASSIEGQRGTEAFF. CDR3 bases: TGTGCCAGTAGTATTGAGGGACAGAGGGGCACTGAAGCTTTCTTT.

The rearrangement joins TRBV6-5 to TRBJ1-1; 7 bases align to TRBD1. The germline gives CDR1 MNHEY, CDR2 SVGAGI. Unmatched junction bases numbered 3, after V lost 0 bases and J lost 2 bases. CDR3 size: 15 residues. The chain's CDR3 is CASSYSRTGNTEAFF. The CDR3, as DNA: TGTGCCAGCAGTTACTCCCGGACAGGAAACACTGAAGCTTTCTTT.

The genes are TRBV5-5 and TRBJ2-5, with 11 bases lining up with TRBD1. The CDR3 spans 16 residues. Germline V lookup: CDR1 SGHKS, CDR2 YYEKEE (reference sequence). V lost 2 bases to trimming and J lost 7 bases; unmatched junction nucleotides: 10. CDR3 protein: CASSLTGQGEAVTQYF. As DNA, the CDR3 is TGTGCCAGCAGCTTAACGGGACAGGGGGAAGCAGTGACCCAGTACTTC.

The V call is TRBV5-5, the J call TRBJ2-6; 7 nucleotides match TRBD1. CDR3 length: 16 amino acids. V lost 4 bases, J lost 0 bases, and 4 bases stayed unmatched. Per the germline V gene, CDR1 is SGHKS and CDR2 is YYEKEE (reference sequence). The CDR3 DNA sequence: TGTGCCAGCAGCACAGGGGCCGACTCTGGGGCCAACGTCCTGACTTTC. As protein: CASSTGADSGANVLTF. Based on the CDR3 plus reference TRBV5-5 and TRBJ2-6, the full variable domain is DAGVTQSPTHLIKTRGQQVTLRCSPISGHKSVSWYQQVLGQGPQFIFQYYEKEERGRGNFPDRFSARQFPNYSSELNVNALLLGDSALYLCASSTGADSGANVLTFGAGSRLTVL.

The CDR3 nucleotides read TGTGCCAGCAGCGATACAGGGGGCAGAGGACAGCCCCAGCATTTT. This codes for CASSDTGGRGQPQHF. The V gene is TRBV7-9, the J gene TRBJ1-5, with 9 nucleotides matching TRBD1. V was pared by 5 bases and J by 7 bases, with 9 bases of the junction left unmatched. CDR3 length: 15 amino acids. Germline CDR1 SEHNR, CDR2 FQNEAQ (reference sequence).

The chain couples TRBV5-6 to TRBJ2-5; D not resolved. Trimming removed 5 bases from V and 0 bases from J, with 11 bases in between. In germline, CDR1 is SGHDT, CDR2 YYEEEE. This CDR3 is built from 14 residues. CDR3 in amino acids: CASRGWANQETQYF. CDR3 DNA: TGTGCCAGCAGGGGCTGGGCGAACCAAGAGACCCAGTACTTC.

The chain employs TRBV5-1 and TRBJ2-2, with 8 bases fitting TRBD2. Germline V gives CDR1 SGHRS, CDR2 YFSETQ. V trimming: 0 bases; J trimming: 10 bases; junction bases outside the gene matches: 8. This CDR3 region has 15 residues. The CDR3 loop reads CASSLVAGKLEELFF. The CDR3 DNA reads TGCGCCAGCAGCTTGGTAGCGGGAAAGTTGGAGGAGCTGTTTTTT.

The chain combines TRBV6-1 with TRBJ2-5; 8 positions agree with TRBD1. The junction had 13 bases not matched to a gene; V was cut back by 6 bases and J by 7 bases. CDR1 is MNHNS, CDR2 SASEGT, per germline. The CDR3 has 15 amino acids. The CDR3 here is CASSRGQGMEWTQYF. DNA for the CDR3: TGTGCCAGCAGCAGAGGACAGGGTATGGAGTGGACCCAGTACTTC.

The chain uses TRBV2 and TRBJ2-2; D assignment may be TRBD1 or TRBD2 (5 bases each). CDR1 and CDR2 from the germline V gene are SNHLY and FYNNEI. The V end lost 6 bases, the J end lost 0 bases, and 11 bases lay between the germline ends. The CDR3 contains 15 residues. The CDR3: CASRRRTPNTGELFF. The CDR3 DNA is TGTGCCAGCAGGCGGAGGACACCGAACACCGGGGAGCTGTTTTTT.

V and J are TRBV28 and TRBJ1-5, with TRBD1 matching 7 bases. CDR1 is MDHEN, CDR2 SYDVKM, per germline. The CDR3 spans 15 residues. After removal of 4 bases from V and 1 base from J, the junction contained 4 bases not matched to a gene. The CDR3 nucleotides are TGTGCCAGCAGTTCAGGGGGATCGAGCAATCAGCCCCAGCATTTT. Amino acid sequence: CASSSGGSSNQPQHF. Complete variable domain (other parts from reference TRBV28 and TRBJ1-5): DVKVTQSSRYLVKRTGEKVFLECVQDMDHENMFWYRQDPGLGLRLIYFSYDVKMKEKGDIPEGYSVSREKKERFSLILESASTNQTSMYLCASSSGGSSNQPQHFGDGTRLSIL.

The chain links TRBV5-4 to TRBJ2-7, with 13 bases fitting TRBD2. Unmatched junction bases numbered 10, after V lost 0 bases and J lost 4 bases. The CDR3 covers 18 residues. CDR1 SGHNT and CDR2 YYREEE come from the germline V gene (reference sequence). The CDR3 reads CASSLGTSGRALVYEQYF. The CDR3 DNA is TGTGCCAGCAGCTTGGGCACTAGCGGGAGGGCGCTAGTTTACGAGCAGTACTTC.

The genes are TRBV5-5 and TRBJ2-1; D perhaps matches TRBD2 (6 bases). The CDR3 spans 11 residues. Germline lookup yields CDR1 SGHKS and CDR2 YYEKEE (reference sequence). Trimming shortened V by 4 bases and J by 15 bases, and 14 bases separated the two germline ends. The CDR3: CASSAASVGFF. The CDR3, as DNA: TGTGCCAGCAGCGCGGCTAGCGTGGGGTTCTTC.

This chain links TRBV5-5 with TRBJ2-7, with 12 bases lining up with TRBD2. The germline gives CDR1 SGHKS, CDR2 YYEKEE (reference sequence). V lost 0 bases to trimming and J lost 4 bases; unmatched junction nucleotides: 5. The CDR3 has 16 residues. CDR3 region: CASSLGLAGVLYEQYF. Written as DNA, the CDR3 is TGTGCCAGCAGCTTGGGACTAGCGGGAGTGTTGTACGAGCAGTACTTC. Variable domain in full (rest from reference TRBV5-5 and TRBJ2-7): DAGVTQSPTHLIKTRGQQVTLRCSPISGHKSVSWYQQVLGQGPQFIFQYYEKEERGRGNFPDRFSARQFPNYSSELNVNALLLGDSALYLCASSLGLAGVLYEQYFGPGTRLTVT.

For the CDR3, the DNA is TGCGCCAGCAGCCAGGAAATTGGACAGGCGTACAATGAGCAGTTCTTC. As protein: CASSQEIGQAYNEQFF. This chain joins TRBV4-1 and TRBJ2-1; 7 positions agree with TRBD1. The CDR3 totals 16 residues. V gave up 3 bases and J gave up 4 bases; unmatched junction bases: 9. CDR1 and CDR2 (germline): MGHRA, YSYEKL.

The chain combines TRBV4-2 with TRBJ2-5; TRBD2 might be the D (5 bases). The CDR3 sequence is 13 residues long. The V gene lost 11 bases and the J gene lost 3 bases, with 16 bases spanning the gap. Germline CDR1 is LGHNA and CDR2 is YNFKEQ. The CDR3 here is CAAARETKETQYF. Here the CDR3 DNA reads TGTGCCGCCGCCCGGGAAACAAAAGAGACCCAGTACTTC.

The chain uses TRBV4-1 and TRBJ1-5, with 9 bases that match TRBD1. V lost 2 bases, J lost 6 bases, and 8 bases stayed unmatched. The germline gives CDR1 MGHRA, CDR2 YSYEKL. This CDR3 is built from 16 residues. CDR3 nucleotide sequence: TGCGCCAGCAGCCAACAAACAGGGGGCGTAGGTCAGCCCCAGCATTTT. Translation: CASSQQTGGVGQPQHF.

The gene calls are TRBV10-2 and TRBJ2-1; 8 nucleotides align to TRBD1. CDR3 length equals 15 residues. The germline V gene has CDR1 WSHSY and CDR2 SAAADI. The trim removed 6 bases at V and 0 bases at J, leaving 4 bases unmatched. CDR3 loop: CASRDRASSYNEQFF. The CDR3 DNA follows: TGCGCCAGCAGGGACAGGGCCAGCTCCTACAATGAGCAGTTCTTC.

This clone was recorded once. The chain employs TRBV7-9 and TRBJ2-7; TRBD2 aligns across 12 bases. J gave up 2 bases and V 4 bases, and 3 bases lay outside the gene matches. CDR1 is SEHNR and CDR2 is FQNEAQ in the germline V gene (reference sequence). This CDR3 has 15 amino acids. The CDR3 is CASSSWTSGAYEQYF. CDR3 nucleotides: TGTGCCAGCAGCTCGTGGACTAGCGGGGCCTACGAGCAGTACTTC.

This chain uses TRBV7-8 with TRBJ2-1, with TRBD2 matching 10 bases. The V segment lost 4 bases and the J segment 8 bases; nucleotides outside the gene matches: 8. CDR1 and CDR2 (germline): SGHVS, FQNEAQ. CDR3 length equals 15 residues. CDR3 DNA: TGTGCCAGCAGCTACCTAGCGGGGGCGAGGGATGAGCAGTTCTTC. Its protein product is CASSYLAGARDEQFF.